A single sample gave rise to the 5 T cell receptor beta chains below, sequenced in a study of CD8 T cells in ankylosing spondylitis. Notes on the study in general: Seemingly characteristic of ankylosing spondylitis blood was a TCR beta motif consisting of about 8 highly homologous variants.

These receptors have no identified antigens. From the 5' RACE reads, TCRdb called clonotypes with MiXCR, one entry per CDR3 protein. The table lists 700,000 or so distinct CDR3 sequences, around 20% of them singletons, with approximately 18% in the top ten. Sequences were obtained from blood, either unsorted or a sorted T cell fraction (not recorded which). The receptor set was obtained from a male donor with ankylosing spondylitis.

This clonotype came up many times. This chain connects TRBV9 to TRBJ1-2, with a possible D match to TRBD1 (6 bases). The length of the CDR3 is 12 residues. Trimming left V 3 bases short and J 6 bases short, with 9 bases between. Germline lookup yields CDR1 SGDLS and CDR2 YYNGEE. CDR3 in amino acids: CASSEGGNGYTF. DNA of the CDR3: TGTGCCAGCAGCGAGGGGGGGAATGGCTACACCTTC.

The gene calls are TRBV7-9 and TRBJ2-7; D is uncertain. The germline CDR1 and CDR2 sequences are SEHNR and FQNEAQ (reference sequence). This CDR3 is built from 15 residues. The V and J ends lost 4 bases and 0 bases respectively, with 13 bases between them. The CDR3 region is CASSSNSAGSYEQYF. CDR3 DNA: TGTGCCAGCAGCTCTAACAGCGCTGGCTCCTACGAGCAGTACTTC.

This clonotype was counted at least ten times. The V gene is TRBV6-4, the J gene TRBJ2-1; 15 nucleotides agree with TRBD2. The length of the CDR3 is 16 residues. J lost 9 bases, V lost 2 bases, and 5 bases had no gene match. Germline CDR1 MRHNA, CDR2 SNTAGT. CDR3 bases: TGTGCCAGCAGTGACGAGGGACTAGCGGGGGGCGGTGAGCAGTTCTTC. This translates into CASSDEGLAGGGEQFF.

This clonotype was picked up a small number of times. V and J are TRBV6-1 and TRBJ1-4; 11 bases agree with TRBD1. The ends lost 6 bases at V and 4 bases at J; junction bases unmatched: 7. The CDR3 loop spans 16 amino acids. Germline V gene lookup returns CDR1 MNHNS and CDR2 SASEGT. The CDR3 protein is CASSPDRGQRNEKLFF. The CDR3 DNA reads TGTGCCAGCAGCCCGGACAGGGGGCAGCGTAATGAAAAACTGTTTTTT.

The gene calls are TRBV11-3 and TRBJ2-2, with D possibly TRBD1 on 5 matching bases. V lost 3 bases and J lost 0, with 8 bases in between. The CDR3 sequence is 15 residues long. Germline-derived CDR1 and CDR2 are SGHNT and YENEEA. In DNA form, the CDR3 reads TGTGCCAGCAGCTTGGGCAGGGCGAACACCGGGGAGCTGTTTTTT. This encodes CASSLGRANTGELFF.